These 11 T cell receptor beta chains were all obtained from the same sample, sequenced in a study of cytomegalovirus exposure and HLA in healthy donors (dated by TCRdb to about 2017). Receptor amplification or capture employed the immunoSEQ multiplex PCR assay. For the multiplex PCR, a mixture combining 60 forward primers for TCR Vbeta segments and 13 reverse primers for TCR Jbeta segments was used. Entries here come from immuneACCESS through TCRdb and include only in-frame sequences with V and J called. Some clones fail to appear in such tables; in the studies checked, an unresolved V gene covers under half of the shortfall, and the cause of the remainder is unknown. The table for this sample lists 130,000 to 150,000 clones; 79% of them were counted only once. About 1% of the sample goes to the ten largest clones. Sequenced material: PBMCs. Every receptor here comes from a man aged 18 to 35 in good health and CMV-seronegative.

In its sample, this clone was seen a few times. V gene TRBV10-2 combines with J gene TRBJ2-3; D remains unclear. The CDR3 totals 12 residues. Germline CDR1 reads WSHSY; CDR2 reads SAAADI. Trimming left V 4 bases short and J 6 bases short, with 8 bases between. The chain's CDR3 is CASSATRDTQYF. DNA of the CDR3: TGCGCCAGCAGTGCGACTCGGGATACGCAGTATTTT.

This clone has a single count. The chain links TRBV10-3 to TRBJ2-7; D not resolved. V lost 6 bases, J lost 3 bases, and 9 bases lay in between. This CDR3 region has 12 residues. Germline V gives CDR1 ENHRY, CDR2 SYGVKD. In nucleotides, the CDR3 is TGTGCCATCAGCACCTCCGGCTACGAGCAGTACTTC. Its protein product is CAISTSGYEQYF.

The chain is built from TRBV6-5 and TRBJ1-2, with 10 bases aligning to TRBD1. V dropped 5 bases and J dropped 6; count of bases not matched to a gene: 3. Germline V lookup: CDR1 MNHEY, CDR2 SVGAGI. This CDR3 has 13 residues. The CDR3 DNA sequence: TGTGCCAGCAGTGACAGGGGGCTGGATGGCTACACCTTC. Amino acids: CASSDRGLDGYTF.

The genes are TRBV19 and TRBJ2-5, with D maybe TRBD1 (5 bases). TRBJ2-7 explains the end of the DNA better; the J call may be wrong. The CDR3 totals 14 residues. Germline values: CDR1 LNHDA, CDR2 SQIVND (reference sequence). CDR3 nucleotide sequence: TGTGCCAGTAGTATAAGGGGCAGGGTCTACGAGCAGTACTTC. Encoded protein: CASSIRGRVYEQYF.

This clone was observed a single time. The rearrangement links TRBV7-8 to TRBJ1-2; TRBD1 might be the D (6 bases). V was trimmed by 4 bases and J by 4 bases, leaving 13 bases between them. Per germline, CDR1 SGHVS and CDR2 FQNEAQ. The CDR3 extends over 14 amino acids. The DNA of the CDR3 is TGTGCCAGCAGCTCACCGACAGGCGGCTATGGCTACACCTTC. Translated, it gives CASSSPTGGYGYTF.

The chain recombines TRBV29-1 with TRBJ1-1, with D possibly matching TRBD1 (5 bases). This CDR3 has 11 amino acids. CDR1 and CDR2 from the germline V gene are SQVTM and ANQGSEA. V lost 5 bases and J 10 bases, leaving 14 bases between the germline ends. CDR3 nucleotides: TGCAGCGTTCCCTTGCAGGGAGGAGCTTTCTTT. Its protein is CSVPLQGGAFF. Based on the CDR3 plus reference TRBV29-1 and TRBJ1-1, the full variable domain is SAVISQKPSRDICQRGTSLTIQCQVDSQVTMMFWYRQQPGQSLTLIATANQGSEATYESGFVIDKFPISRPNLTFSTLTVSNMSPEDSSIYLCSVPLQGGAFFGQGTRLTVV.

The chain couples TRBV19 to TRBJ2-5; 8 positions match TRBD1. The germline CDR1 and CDR2 sequences are LNHDA and SQIVND (reference sequence). The V and J ends lost 1 base and 2 bases, in that order; junction bases with no gene match: 12. The CDR3 sequence is 18 residues long. The CDR3 coding sequence is TGTGCCAGTAGTATAGGGGGCGGGACAGGACTTTTACAAGAGACCCAGTACTTC. Its protein product is CASSIGGGTGLLQETQYF.

The V and J genes are TRBV4-2 and TRBJ1-2; D possibly corresponds to TRBD1 (6 bases). CDR3 length: 15 residues. Germline loops: CDR1 LGHNA, CDR2 YNFKEQ. Deletions cut 0 bases from V and 6 bases from J, with 14 bases between. The CDR3 nucleotides are TGTGCCAGCAGCCAAGATGGGAACAGGGTAGATGGCTACACCTTC. It translates to CASSQDGNRVDGYTF.

The chain carries TRBV6-5 and TRBJ1-3; D remains unclear. The ends were cut back, 8 bases at V and 0 bases at J, with 5 bases in the middle. CDR1 is MNHEY and CDR2 is SVGAGI in the germline V gene. CDR3 length: 12 residues. The CDR3, as DNA: TGTGCCAGCCGGAGCTCTGGAAACACCATATATTTT. This translates into CASRSSGNTIYF.

The chain couples TRBV5-4 to TRBJ1-2, with 8 bases that match TRBD1. Trimming removed 2 bases from V and 6 bases from J; junction bases left unmatched: 9. CDR1 and CDR2 (germline): SGHNT, YYREEE (reference sequence). The CDR3 has 15 amino acids. Here the CDR3 reads CASSFGQGGVHGYTF. CDR3 sequence (DNA): TGTGCCAGCAGCTTTGGACAGGGAGGTGTCCATGGCTACACCTTC.

V is TRBV4-3 and J is TRBJ2-5, with D possibly TRBD2 on 5 matching bases. Deletions cut 1 base from V and 5 bases from J, with 14 bases between. CDR3 size: 15 residues. Germline CDR1 reads LGHNA; CDR2 reads YSLEER. The CDR3 DNA reads as TGCGCCAGCAGCCAAGGAGGGTCTCTGAGGGAGACCCAGTACTTC. As protein: CASSQGGSLRETQYF.